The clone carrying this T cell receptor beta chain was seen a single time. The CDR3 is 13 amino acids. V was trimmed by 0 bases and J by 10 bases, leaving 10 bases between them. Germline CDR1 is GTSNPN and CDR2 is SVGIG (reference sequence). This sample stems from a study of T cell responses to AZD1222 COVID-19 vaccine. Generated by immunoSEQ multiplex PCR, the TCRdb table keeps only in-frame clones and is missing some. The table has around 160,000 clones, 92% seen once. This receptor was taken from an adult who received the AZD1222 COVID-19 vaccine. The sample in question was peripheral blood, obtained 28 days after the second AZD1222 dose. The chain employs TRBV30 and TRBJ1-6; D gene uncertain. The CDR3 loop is CAWSVKGGSPLHF. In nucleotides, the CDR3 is TGTGCCTGGAGTGTAAAGGGAGGCTCACCCCTCCACTTT.